This is a list of T cell receptor beta chains from one sample in a study of control samples from healthy donors and cancer patients. Profiled with immunoSEQ multiplex PCR; TCRdb holds only in-frame clones, not every one. Of roughly 40,000 clones in the sample, approximately 82% are singletons; the top ten hold about 45%. Input material: blood. The receptors shown here come from a man in his sixties in good health. Both conserved end residues are part of each CDR3. The order of the fields is clone size, V gene, D gene, J gene, CDR3 DNA, CDR3 protein. The D gene is left open where the match is weak. Clone size is given for some rows only: seen once, a few or many times, or a class if the clone is expanded.

.	TRBV27	.	TRBJ2-2	TGTGCCAGCAGCCCGGGGGTTTGGAACACCGGGGAGCTGTTTTTT	CASSPGVWNTGELFF
few	TRBV7-9	TRBD1	TRBJ1-1	TGTGCCAGCAGCCACGGCACAGGGGGTAAGACTGAAGCTTTCTTT	CASSHGTGGKTEAFF
once	TRBV6-2/TRBV6-3	.	TRBJ2-1	TGTGCCAGCAGCCTTAACCCTTATAGCGGTAGCTCCTACAATGAGCAGTTCTTC	CASSLNPYSGSSYNEQFF
.	TRBV19	TRBD1	TRBJ1-5	TGTGCCAGTAGTCTACAGGGGTACAATCAGCCCCAGCATTTT	CASSLQGYNQPQHF
.	TRBV5-4	TRBD2	TRBJ2-1	TGTGCCAGCAAGCGGGAGGGCTCCTCCAATGAGCAGTTCTTC	CASKREGSSNEQFF
.	TRBV5-1	TRBD1	TRBJ1-2	TGCGCCAGCAGCTTTCAGGGGGGCGCCTATGGCTACACCTTC	CASSFQGGAYGYTF
.	TRBV28	.	TRBJ1-1	TGTGCCATTCGACCCTCCGGACGGGGCACTGAAGCTTTCTTT	CAIRPSGRGTEAFF
.	TRBV18	TRBD2	TRBJ2-1	TGTGCCAGCTCACCAGTTTCGACAGCGGGAAGCTCCTACAATGAGCAGTTCTTC	CASSPVSTAGSSYNEQFF
.	TRBV6-5	TRBD1	TRBJ1-2	TGTGCCAGCAGTAGCCTGGGACAGGGATCGGGGGGCTACACCTTC	CASSSLGQGSGGYTF
.	TRBV27	.	TRBJ1-1	TGTGCCAGCAGTCAGGGAAGGGGCACTGAAGCTTTCTTT	CASSQGRGTEAFF
.	TRBV12-3/TRBV12-4	.	TRBJ1-1	TGTGCCAGCAGTTTAGAATTGAACACTGAAGCTTTCTTT	CASSLELNTEAFF
once	TRBV5-1	.	TRBJ2-3	TGCGCCAGCAGCTTGGACGGGGATACGCAGTATTTT	CASSLDGDTQYF
once	TRBV19	TRBD2	TRBJ2-1	TGTGCCAGTAGTATTCCCGGGAGGGGGTACAATGAGCAGTTCTTC	CASSIPGRGYNEQFF
.	TRBV25-1	TRBD1	TRBJ2-3	TGTGCCAGCAGCCCCGACAGGGGGCCAGGAGATACGCAGTATTTT	CASSPDRGPGDTQYF
.	TRBV19	TRBD1	TRBJ1-5	TGTGCCAGTAGTGCAGGGGGGGGCAATCAGCCCCAGCATTTT	CASSAGGGNQPQHF
.	TRBV6-6	.	TRBJ2-2	TGTGCCAGCAGTTACCCTCGGGCTGCGAACACCGGGGAGCTGTTTTTT	CASSYPRAANTGELFF
.	TRBV6-4	.	TRBJ1-2	TGTGCCAGCAGTGATTCGCTCGGGATGCGTGGCTACACCTTC	CASSDSLGMRGYTF
.	TRBV2	TRBD1	TRBJ1-4	TGTGCCAGCAGTTCGATCGGACAGGGTAATGAAAAACTGTTTTTT	CASSSIGQGNEKLFF
once	TRBV27	.	TRBJ1-5	TGTGCCAGCGGTACAGGGCTTTATAGCAATCAGCCCCAGCATTTT	CASGTGLYSNQPQHF
.	TRBV7-9	.	TRBJ1-1	TGTGCCAGCAGCTTAGCGGGAGGGATGAACACTGAAGCTTTCTTT	CASSLAGGMNTEAFF
.	TRBV6-2/TRBV6-3	TRBD1	TRBJ1-2	TGTGCCAGCAGTCGGACAGGGAGTTCCTATGGCTACACCTTC	CASSRTGSSYGYTF
.	TRBV28	TRBD1	TRBJ1-5	TGTGCCAGTACGGGACAGGGGCACAATCAGCCCCAGCATTTT	CASTGQGHNQPQHF
.	TRBV18	TRBD2	TRBJ2-3	TGTGCCAGCTCACCACTAGCGGGAGCAGATACGCAGTATTTT	CASSPLAGADTQYF
.	TRBV12-3/TRBV12-4	.	TRBJ2-7	TGTGCCAGCAGTCGACGCTACGAGCAGTACTTC	CASSRRYEQYF
.	TRBV15	.	TRBJ1-3	TGTGCCACCAGCGCGTGGGGACGTTCCGGGAACACCATATATTTT	CATSAWGRSGNTIYF
.	TRBV28	.	TRBJ2-1	TGTGCCAGCAGTCCACTTGGATTTAACAATGAGCAGTTCTTC	CASSPLGFNNEQFF
.	TRBV18	TRBD2	TRBJ2-1	TGTGCCAGCTTCCCGGGACTAGGATACAATGAGCAGTTCTTC	CASFPGLGYNEQFF
few	TRBV7-2	.	TRBJ2-3	TGTGCCAGCAGCCTTACTAGCAGTAGCACAGATACGCAGTATTTT	CASSLTSSSTDTQYF
.	TRBV4-1	TRBD2	TRBJ2-1	TGCGCCAGCAGCCAACACTTCTCTAGCGGGACTTACAATGAGCAGTTCTTC	CASSQHFSSGTYNEQFF
medium-sized	TRBV7-9	TRBD1	TRBJ1-2	TGTGCCAGCAGCCCCTGGACAGGGGATGGCTACACCTTC	CASSPWTGDGYTF
.	TRBV5-1	TRBD2	TRBJ2-1	TGCGCCAGCAGCTTAGGGACTAGCGGGGTCCCGAACAATGAGCAGTTCTTC	CASSLGTSGVPNNEQFF
.	TRBV10-3	TRBD1	TRBJ1-1	TGTGCCATCAGTGAGCCGGGACAGGAGAACACTGAAGCTTTCTTT	CAISEPGQENTEAFF
once	TRBV15	TRBD1	TRBJ1-1	TGTGCCACCAGCAGAGCATGGGGTTACAGGGGATGGGCTGAAGCTTTCTTT	CATSRAWGYRGWAEAFF
few	TRBV30	.	TRBJ2-3	TGTGCCTGGAGAGAGAAGCGGCGGGCCGGAGATACGCAGTATTTT	CAWREKRRAGDTQYF
.	TRBV7-6	TRBD2	TRBJ2-5	TGTGCCAGCAGCTTAAATATTGGGGAGGCGCGACTAGCGGGGGAAAACCAGTACTTC	CASSLNIGEARLAGENQYF
.	TRBV4-3	.	TRBJ1-3	TGCGCCAGCAGCCAAGATTCGGCCAGGAATATAAACACCATATATTTT	CASSQDSARNINTIYF
.	TRBV27	TRBD1	TRBJ2-7	TGTGCCAGCAGTCTCGGGACAGGCTTCAGCTCCTACGAGCAGTACTTC	CASSLGTGFSSYEQYF
.	TRBV29-1	.	TRBJ1-3	TGCAGCGTTCGGGACGGAGGATATAGCTCTGGAAACACCATATATTTT	CSVRDGGYSSGNTIYF
.	TRBV7-9	.	TRBJ1-4	TGTGCCAGCAGCAACCCGGGACCGGTTAATGAAAAACTGTTTTTT	CASSNPGPVNEKLFF
.	TRBV3-1/TRBV3-2	.	TRBJ1-2	TGTGCCAGCAGCCAAGTCCCAGACTATGGCTACACCTTC	CASSQVPDYGYTF
.	TRBV29-1	.	TRBJ2-7	TGCAGCGTTGAAGATCCGGGGTCCACTGAGCAGTACTTC	CSVEDPGSTEQYF
once	TRBV4-1	.	TRBJ1-5	TGCGCCAGCAGCCAAGATCGGGAGTATCAGCCCCAGCATTTT	CASSQDREYQPQHF
.	TRBV4-3	.	TRBJ2-3	TGCGCCAGCAGCCAAGCAGGGACGGGGGCAGATACGCAGTATTTT	CASSQAGTGADTQYF
.	TRBV27	.	TRBJ2-7	TGTGCCAGCAGTTTATCGGCCCCGTGGGGGAGCTCCTACGAGCAGTACTTC	CASSLSAPWGSSYEQYF
.	TRBV7-2	.	TRBJ2-2	TGTGCCAGCAGCTCATCCGTCCCGAACACCGGGGAGCTGTTTTTT	CASSSSVPNTGELFF
.	TRBV11-2	TRBD2	TRBJ2-7	TGTGCCAGCAGCCCCAGAGGGACTAGTAACGAGCAGTACTTC	CASSPRGTSNEQYF
.	TRBV18	.	TRBJ1-6	TGTGCCAGCTCACCGGCAGATAATTCACCCCTCCACTTT	CASSPADNSPLHF
once	TRBV4-1	.	TRBJ1-2	TGCGCCAGCAGCCCACGGGGGCAGGGCCATATTTATGGCTACACCTTC	CASSPRGQGHIYGYTF
.	TRBV21-1	.	TRBJ2-7	TGTGCCAGCAGCACCCATGGACAGGGGGCTTTCCACTACTACGAGCAGTACTTC	CASSTHGQGAFHYYEQYF
.	TRBV6-5	.	TRBJ1-5	TGTGCCAGCAGTTGGGGACGGGAGAATCAGCCCCAGCATTTT	CASSWGRENQPQHF
.	TRBV14	.	TRBJ2-1	TGTGCCAGCAGCCAAGATCTGGGTGGGGCGGAGTTCTTC	CASSQDLGGAEFF
.	TRBV3-1/TRBV3-2	.	TRBJ2-1	TGTGCCAGCAGCAACCAGGTTCCCATTCATTCCGACAATGAGCAGTTCTTC	CASSNQVPIHSDNEQFF
.	TRBV18	.	TRBJ1-1	TGTGCCAGCTCACAACAATCCGAGAACACTGAAGCTTTCTTT	CASSQQSENTEAFF
.	TRBV6-1	.	TRBJ1-2	TGTGCCAGCAGTGAAGTAGGGAGGGTGCTGTATGGCTACACCTTC	CASSEVGRVLYGYTF
.	TRBV21-1	.	TRBJ2-2	TGTGCCAGCAGCAAATGTTCCGGGGCTAGCCCCGGGGAGCTGTTTTTT	CASSKCSGASPGELFF
.	TRBV12-3/TRBV12-4	.	TRBJ1-6	TGTGCCAGCAGGAAATTCCATTCACCCCTCCACTTT	CASRKFHSPLHF
few	TRBV5-5	.	TRBJ1-5	TGTGCCAGCAGCCTGCGTGACGGCAATCAGCCCCAGCATTTT	CASSLRDGNQPQHF